The present entry profiles one T cell receptor (beta chain) with its context. V lost 4 bases and J lost 4; bases outside the gene matches: 6. The V gene's germline CDR1 is SGHTA and CDR2 FQGNSA. The CDR3 has 14 amino acids. These data come from a study of blood T cell repertoires in COVID-19. Study-wide context: The origin of the acute and convalescent COVID-19 samples was the United States, Italy and Spain. In each case, the material was cDNA or gDNA derived from T cells, B-cell-depleted T cells, or PBMCs.

Under the authors' procedure: Reference gene primer amplification gave nucleated cell count estimates. The table came from immunoSEQ multiplex PCR; TCRdb's copy has only in-frame clones and leaves some out. V and J calls and clone size follow that table, whereas D and trimming were derived from the DNA. The sample lists nearly 95,000 clones, around 90% occurring once. Sequencing input: peripheral blood. The clonotype was recovered from a human donor with active COVID-19. The donor label of this sample is uncertain. The chain couples TRBV7-2 to TRBJ2-7; 8 nucleotides line up with TRBD1. CDR3 in DNA: TGTGCCAGCAGCTATCGGACAGGGCCATACGAGCAGTACTTC. As protein: CASSYRTGPYEQYF.